The rows below give T cell receptor beta chains drawn from one sample of a study of graft-versus-host responses after intestinal transplantation. Clones were read by immunoSEQ multiplex PCR, and TCRdb kept only the in-frame ones, dropping some. The data hold almost 70,000 clones, with roughly 92% observed a single time. The source material was bone marrow, sampled approximately 100 weeks after intestinal transplantation. Source of these receptors: a human patient who received an intestinal transplant, so some T cells may come from the graft donor. Both conserved end residues are part of each CDR3. The D gene is left open where the match is weak. Some rows have no size entry. The others give once, few or many, or a class for an expanded clone.

d_gene	v_gene	j_gene	abundance	CDR3aa	CDR3nt
NA	TRBV7-2	TRBJ2-1	NA	CASSLKVSSYNEQFF	TGTGCCAGCAGCTTAAAGGTCAGCTCCTACAATGAGCAGTTCTTC
TRBD2	TRBV7-6	TRBJ2-5	NA	CASSLIRLAGLWETQYF	TGTGCCAGCAGCTTAATTCGACTAGCGGGACTTTGGGAGACCCAGTACTTC
TRBD2	TRBV11-1	TRBJ2-5	NA	CASSSGLARVETQYF	TGTGCCAGCAGCTCTGGACTAGCGAGGGTAGAGACCCAGTACTTC
NA	TRBV5-1	TRBJ1-2	NA	CASSLGGTANYGYTF	TGCGCCAGCAGCTTGGGAGGAACAGCCAACTATGGCTACACCTTC
NA	TRBV6-1	TRBJ1-1	NA	CASSERGRGRYEAFF	TGTGCCAGCAGTGAAAGGGGCAGGGGCCGGTATGAAGCTTTCTTT
NA	TRBV6-5	TRBJ2-5	NA	CASSYTDRPQGTQYF	TGTGCCAGCAGCTATACCGACAGGCCCCAGGGGACCCAGTACTTC
NA	TRBV11-1	TRBJ2-2	NA	CASSQNQRVTGELFF	TGTGCCAGCAGCCAAAACCAAAGAGTCACCGGGGAACTGTTTTTT
TRBD2	TRBV5-1	TRBJ2-7	NA	CASSSGLGSYEQYF	TGCGCCAGCAGCTCCGGACTAGGTTCCTACGAGCAGTACTTC
TRBD1	TRBV13	TRBJ2-3	NA	CASSSQGVTTDTQYF	TGTGCCAGCAGCTCCCAGGGGGTTACCACAGATACGCAGTATTTT
NA	TRBV5-1	TRBJ2-7	NA	CASSFEGTYEQYF	TGCGCCAGCAGCTTTGAAGGGACCTACGAGCAGTACTTC
NA	TRBV7-2	TRBJ2-3	NA	CASSLVSGASTDTQYF	TGTGCCAGCAGCTTAGTATCGGGGGCATCCACAGATACGCAGTATTTT
TRBD2	TRBV9	TRBJ2-3	NA	CASSVDRGGPSDTQYF	TGTGCCAGCAGCGTAGATCGGGGGGGACCCTCAGATACGCAGTATTTT
NA	TRBV4-1	TRBJ2-1	NA	CASSQLGSYNEQFF	TGCGCCAGCAGCCAACTGGGCTCCTACAATGAGCAGTTCTTC
NA	TRBV5-1	TRBJ2-5	NA	CASSSQFETQYF	TGCGCCAGCAGTTCCCAATTTGAGACCCAGTACTTC
NA	TRBV30	TRBJ2-1	NA	CAWSLGDFRQFF	TGTGCCTGGAGTCTCGGGGACTTCCGCCAGTTCTTC
NA	TRBV10-3	TRBJ2-7	NA	CAISESPPSQASYEQYF	TGTGCCATCAGTGAGTCCCCTCCGAGTCAGGCATCCTACGAGCAGTACTTC
NA	TRBV5-1	TRBJ2-7	NA	CASSAGFSSSYEQYF	TGCGCCAGCAGCGCAGGATTCAGTAGCTCCTACGAGCAGTACTTC
TRBD2	TRBV5-1	TRBJ2-7	NA	CASSLATGTSGYEQYF	TGCGCCAGCAGCCTGGCTACCGGGACTAGCGGCTACGAGCAGTACTTC
NA	TRBV11-3	TRBJ1-1	NA	CASSLDRVNTEAFF	TGTGCCAGCAGCTTAGACAGGGTGAACACTGAAGCTTTCTTT
NA	TRBV14	TRBJ1-3	once	CASSQGLGTVSRNTIYF	TGTGCCAGCAGCCAAGGCCTTGGGACTGTTTCCCGAAACACCATATATTTT
NA	TRBV5-6	TRBJ2-1	NA	CASSLGTYNEQFF	TGTGCCAGCAGCTTGGGGACTTACAATGAGCAGTTCTTC
NA	TRBV11-2	TRBJ1-4	NA	CASSLDRAEKLFF	TGTGCCAGCAGCTTAGATCGGGCGGAAAAACTGTTTTTT
NA	TRBV7-3	TRBJ2-3	NA	CASSFDGPSDTQYF	TGTGCCAGCAGCTTCGACGGACCCTCCGATACGCAGTATTTT
TRBD1	TRBV9	TRBJ1-2	NA	CASSARQGPNYGYTF	TGTGCCAGCAGCGCGAGACAGGGGCCGAACTATGGCTACACCTTC
TRBD2	TRBV10-3	TRBJ2-1	NA	CAISLTSEYNEQFF	TGTGCCATCAGTTTGACTAGCGAATACAATGAGCAGTTCTTC
NA	TRBV19	TRBJ1-2	NA	CASSLPALLNYGYTF	TGTGCCAGTAGCCTTCCTGCACTTCTTAACTATGGCTACACCTTC
NA	TRBV29-1	TRBJ1-1	NA	CSARISEAFF	TGCAGCGCCAGGATTTCTGAAGCTTTCTTT
NA	TRBV9	TRBJ1-1	NA	CASSVDGTEAFF	TGTGCCAGCAGCGTAGACGGTACTGAAGCTTTCTTT
NA	TRBV6-6	TRBJ1-5	NA	CASSLQGNQPQHF	TGTGCCAGCAGTCTACAGGGAAATCAGCCCCAGCATTTT
NA	TRBV6-5	TRBJ2-3	NA	CASRDTDFTDTQYF	TGTGCCAGCAGGGATACTGACTTCACAGATACGCAGTATTTT
TRBD2	TRBV5-6	TRBJ2-7	NA	CASSPGLAKYEQYF	TGTGCCAGCAGCCCGGGACTAGCTAAGTACGAGCAGTACTTC
NA	TRBV7-2	TRBJ2-4	NA	CASSLAGANIQYF	TGTGCCAGCAGCTTAGCGGGGGCTAACATTCAGTACTTC
NA	TRBV20-1	TRBJ2-1	NA	CSGGYNEQFF	TGCAGTGGAGGGTACAATGAGCAGTTCTTC
NA	TRBV27	TRBJ1-6	once	CASSLGTPHSYNSPLHF	TGTGCCAGCAGTTTAGGGACACCTCACTCCTATAATTCACCCCTCCACTTT
TRBD2	TRBV5-6	TRBJ2-1	NA	CASSLGLAGGYNEQFF	TGTGCCAGCAGCTTGGGGCTAGCGGGAGGGTACAATGAGCAGTTCTTC
NA	TRBV7-5	TRBJ2-3	NA	CVRSLIGGSGRFYTQYF	TGTGTCAGAAGCTTAATCGGGGGGAGCGGGAGGTTCTATACGCAGTATTTT
NA	TRBV6-1	TRBJ1-1	NA	CASSEPTGSNTEAFF	TGTGCCAGCAGTGAACCTACAGGATCGAACACTGAAGCTTTCTTT
NA	TRBV12-2	TRBJ2-7	NA	CASRLARQGNGVEQYF	TGTGCAAGTCGCTTAGCTCGACAGGGGAATGGCGTCGAGCAGTACTTC
NA	TRBV5-4	TRBJ2-5	NA	CASSPRMGTQARETQYF	TGTGCCAGCAGCCCTCGAATGGGGACCCAAGCCCGAGAGACCCAGTACTTC
TRBD1	TRBV15	TRBJ1-6	NA	CATSRDFGELPGQRNSPLHF	TGTGCCACCAGCAGAGATTTCGGGGAGTTACCGGGACAGAGGAATTCACCCCTCCACTTT
NA	TRBV7-9	TRBJ2-6	NA	CASSSEDRYNVLTF	TGTGCCAGCAGCTCAGAGGACAGATACAACGTCCTGACTTTC
NA	TRBV6-5	TRBJ2-7	NA	CASSPRGGYEQYF	TGTGCCAGCAGCCCAAGGGGGGGATACGAGCAGTACTTC
NA	TRBV11-2	TRBJ2-1	NA	CASSWDLPPNNEQFF	TGTGCCAGCAGCTGGGACCTTCCGCCCAACAATGAGCAGTTCTTC
NA	TRBV29-1	TRBJ1-1	NA	CSVQGQNTEAFF	TGCAGCGTTCAAGGACAGAACACTGAAGCTTTCTTT
NA	TRBV27	TRBJ2-1	NA	CASSHPGLSVANEQFF	TGTGCCAGCAGTCACCCTGGGTTGTCCGTTGCCAATGAGCAGTTCTTC
NA	TRBV5-1	TRBJ1-1	NA	CASSQEQGSFTEAFF	TGCGCCAGCAGCCAGGAACAGGGATCATTCACTGAAGCTTTCTTT
TRBD2	TRBV6-1	TRBJ2-3	NA	CAILAGGTDTQYF	TGTGCCATCCTAGCGGGGGGCACAGATACGCAGTATTTT
TRBD2	TRBV6-5	TRBJ2-7	NA	CASSSTSGRAYEQYF	TGTGCCAGCAGTTCGACTAGCGGGAGGGCCTACGAGCAGTACTTC
NA	TRBV6-6	TRBJ1-2	NA	CASSYIRTLLDDGYTF	TGTGCCAGCAGTTACATTCGGACGCTACTAGATGATGGCTACACCTTC
NA	TRBV9	TRBJ1-4	once	CASSVGLPNEKLFF	TGTGCCAGCAGCGTAGGTCTACCTAATGAAAAACTGTTTTTT
NA	TRBV6-6	TRBJ2-5	once	CASTQNQQETQYF	TGTGCCAGCACCCAGAACCAACAAGAGACCCAGTACTTC